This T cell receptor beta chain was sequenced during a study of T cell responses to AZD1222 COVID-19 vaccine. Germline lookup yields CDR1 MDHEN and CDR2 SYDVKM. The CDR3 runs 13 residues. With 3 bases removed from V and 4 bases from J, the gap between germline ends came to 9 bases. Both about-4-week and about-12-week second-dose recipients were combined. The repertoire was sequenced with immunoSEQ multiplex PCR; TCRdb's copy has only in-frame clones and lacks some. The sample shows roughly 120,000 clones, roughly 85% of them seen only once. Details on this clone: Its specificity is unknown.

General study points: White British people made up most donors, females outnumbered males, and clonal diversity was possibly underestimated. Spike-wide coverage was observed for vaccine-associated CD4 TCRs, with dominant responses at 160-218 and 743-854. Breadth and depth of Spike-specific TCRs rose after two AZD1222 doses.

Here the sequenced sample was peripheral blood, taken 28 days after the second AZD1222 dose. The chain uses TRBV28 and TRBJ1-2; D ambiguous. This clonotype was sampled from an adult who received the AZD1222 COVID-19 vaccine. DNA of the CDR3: TGTGCCAGCAGTTTTCCCGACGGCTATGGCTACACCTTC. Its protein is CASSFPDGYGYTF.